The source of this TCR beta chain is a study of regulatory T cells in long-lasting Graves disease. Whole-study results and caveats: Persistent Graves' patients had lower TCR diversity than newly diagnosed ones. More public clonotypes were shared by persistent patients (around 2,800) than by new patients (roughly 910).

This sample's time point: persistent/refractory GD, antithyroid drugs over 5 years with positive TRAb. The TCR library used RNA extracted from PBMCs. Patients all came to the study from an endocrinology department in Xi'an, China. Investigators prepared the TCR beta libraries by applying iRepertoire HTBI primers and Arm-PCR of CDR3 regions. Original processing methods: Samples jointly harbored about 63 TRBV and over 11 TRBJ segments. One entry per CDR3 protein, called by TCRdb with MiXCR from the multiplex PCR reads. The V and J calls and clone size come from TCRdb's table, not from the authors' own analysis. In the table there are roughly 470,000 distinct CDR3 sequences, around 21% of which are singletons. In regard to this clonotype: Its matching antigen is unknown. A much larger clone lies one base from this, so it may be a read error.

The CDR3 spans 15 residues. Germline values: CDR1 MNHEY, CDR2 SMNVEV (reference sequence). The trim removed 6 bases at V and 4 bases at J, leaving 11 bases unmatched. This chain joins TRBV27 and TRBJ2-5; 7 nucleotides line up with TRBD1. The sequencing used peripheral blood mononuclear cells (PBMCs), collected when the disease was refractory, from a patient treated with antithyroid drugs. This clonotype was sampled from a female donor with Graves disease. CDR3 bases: TGTGCCAGCAGACTCGGGACAGTCCAGACAGAGACCCAGTACTTC. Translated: CASRLGTVQTETQYF.